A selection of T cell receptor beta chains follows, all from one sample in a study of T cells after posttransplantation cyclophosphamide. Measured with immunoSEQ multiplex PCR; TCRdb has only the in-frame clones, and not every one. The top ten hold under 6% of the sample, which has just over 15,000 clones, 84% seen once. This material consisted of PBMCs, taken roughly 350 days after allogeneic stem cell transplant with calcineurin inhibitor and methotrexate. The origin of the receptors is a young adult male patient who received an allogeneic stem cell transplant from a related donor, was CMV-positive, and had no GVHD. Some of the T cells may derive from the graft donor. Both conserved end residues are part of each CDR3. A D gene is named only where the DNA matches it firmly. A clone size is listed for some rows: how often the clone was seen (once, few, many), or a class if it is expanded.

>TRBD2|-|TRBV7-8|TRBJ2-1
CASSFPGTSGRAASEQFF
TGTGCCAGCAGCTTCCCCGGGACTAGCGGGAGGGCCGCGAGTGAGCAGTTCTTC
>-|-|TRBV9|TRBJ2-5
CASSGPTMEQYF
TGTGCCAGCAGCGGACCGACGATGGAGCAGTACTTC
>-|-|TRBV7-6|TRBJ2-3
CASSWVEETDTQYF
TGTGCCAGCAGCTGGGTGGAGGAGACAGATACGCAGTATTTT
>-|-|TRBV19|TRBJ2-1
CASQTGAYSEQFF
TGTGCCAGTCAGACAGGAGCCTACAGTGAGCAGTTCTTC
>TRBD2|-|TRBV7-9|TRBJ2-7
CASSSSGGSYEQYF
TGTGCCAGCAGCTCTAGCGGGGGTTCCTACGAGCAGTACTTC
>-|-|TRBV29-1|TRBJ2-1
CSVEDPHFGRYGVNEQFF
TGCAGCGTTGAAGATCCCCATTTCGGCAGGTATGGTGTGAATGAGCAGTTCTTC
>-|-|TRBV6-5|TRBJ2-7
CASSYSNHLSTYEQYF
TGTGCCAGCAGTTACTCGAACCACTTGTCCACCTACGAGCAGTACTTC
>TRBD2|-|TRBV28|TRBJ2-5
CASSSVEAGDPETQYF
TGTGCCAGCAGTTCGGTCGAAGCGGGAGATCCGGAGACCCAGTACTTC
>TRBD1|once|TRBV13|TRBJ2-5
CASSHRGWETQYF
TGTGCCAGCAGCCACAGGGGGTGGGAGACCCAGTACTTC
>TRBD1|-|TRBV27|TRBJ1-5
CASSRRTGGTPNQPQHF
TGTGCCAGCAGTAGAAGGACAGGGGGCACCCCCAATCAGCCCCAGCATTTT
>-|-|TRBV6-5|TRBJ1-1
CASSSRTEGTEAFF
TGTGCCAGCAGTTCCCGGACAGAGGGAACTGAAGCTTTCTTT
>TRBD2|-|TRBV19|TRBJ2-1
CASSILTSGSDEQFF
TGTGCCAGTAGTATTCTGACTAGCGGGAGCGATGAGCAGTTCTTC
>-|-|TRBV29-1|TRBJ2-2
CSVGGFTIGDTGELFF
TGCAGCGTTGGGGGATTCACCATAGGGGACACCGGGGAGCTGTTTTTT
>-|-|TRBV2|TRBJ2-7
CASSELGRSYEQYF
TGTGCCAGCAGTGAGCTTGGCAGGTCCTACGAGCAGTACTTC
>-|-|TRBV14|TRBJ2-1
CASSARGWPGEQFF
TGTGCCAGCAGCGCTCGCGGTTGGCCCGGGGAGCAGTTCTTC
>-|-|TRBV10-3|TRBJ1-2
CAISIRDTSQPTF
TGTGCCATCAGCATCCGGGACACCTCCCAACCCACCTTC
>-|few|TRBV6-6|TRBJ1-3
CASSYPGLPSGNTIYF
TGTGCCAGCAGTTACCCGGGACTCCCCTCTGGAAACACCATATATTTT
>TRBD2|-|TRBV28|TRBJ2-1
CASSFELANKDEQFF
TGTGCCAGCAGTTTTGAACTAGCGAATAAAGATGAGCAGTTCTTC
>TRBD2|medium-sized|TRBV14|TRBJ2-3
CASSPILAGGADTQYF
TGTGCCAGCAGCCCGATATTAGCGGGAGGAGCAGATACGCAGTATTTT
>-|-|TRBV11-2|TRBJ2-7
CASSLKRYEQYF
TGTGCCAGCAGCTTAAAGCGGTACGAGCAGTACTTC
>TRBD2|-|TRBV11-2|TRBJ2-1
CASSPGRGVRLAVNSEQFF
TGTGCCAGCAGCCCGGGGCGAGGTGTAAGACTAGCGGTAAACAGTGAGCAGTTCTTC
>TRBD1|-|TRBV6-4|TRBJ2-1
CASSDSGRGGSEQFF
TGTGCCAGCAGTGATTCCGGTCGAGGGGGCAGTGAGCAGTTCTTC
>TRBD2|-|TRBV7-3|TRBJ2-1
CASSRGTSGSSEQFF
TGTGCCAGCAGCCGAGGGACTAGCGGGAGCAGTGAGCAGTTCTTC
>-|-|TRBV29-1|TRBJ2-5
CSGSRGQETQYF
TGCAGCGGTTCCCGGGGTCAAGAGACCCAGTACTTC
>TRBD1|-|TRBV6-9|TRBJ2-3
CASRARDRDPTDTQYF
TGTGCCAGCAGGGCCCGGGACAGGGACCCCACAGATACGCAGTATTTT
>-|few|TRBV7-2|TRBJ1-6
CASSLAQFTLHF
TGTGCCAGCAGCTTAGCACAGTTTACCCTCCACTTT
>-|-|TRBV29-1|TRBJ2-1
CSVGLGHSEQFF
TGCAGCGTTGGACTAGGACACAGTGAGCAGTTCTTC
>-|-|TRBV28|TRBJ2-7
CASKVTGKHPYEQYF
TGTGCCAGCAAAGTGACGGGGAAGCATCCGTACGAGCAGTACTTC
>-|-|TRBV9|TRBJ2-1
CASSVSRSEQFF
TGTGCCAGCAGCGTATCCAGAAGTGAGCAGTTCTTC
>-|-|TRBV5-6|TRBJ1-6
CASSLLGGVRDSPLHF
TGTGCCAGCAGCTTGTTGGGGGGGGTCCGGGATTCACCCCTCCACTTT
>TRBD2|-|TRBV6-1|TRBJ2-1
CASSGRLAGDSEQFF
TGTGCCAGCAGTGGCCGACTAGCGGGGGACAGTGAGCAGTTCTTC
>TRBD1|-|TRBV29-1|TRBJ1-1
CSVKNDRVRNTEAFF
TGCAGCGTTAAAAATGACAGGGTAAGGAACACTGAAGCTTTCTTT
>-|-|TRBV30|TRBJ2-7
CAWSVGRTATYEQYF
TGTGCCTGGAGTGTAGGGCGGACAGCCACCTACGAGCAGTACTTC
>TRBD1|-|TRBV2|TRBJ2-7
CASSVGPGQGSYEQYF
TGTGCCAGCAGTGTGGGACCGGGACAGGGGTCCTACGAGCAGTACTTC
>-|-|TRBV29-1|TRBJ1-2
CSVVEGGYTF
TGCAGCGTTGTGGAGGGAGGCTACACCTTC
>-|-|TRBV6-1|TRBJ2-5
CASKPGLETQYF
TGTGCCAGCAAACCGGGACTAGAGACCCAGTACTTC
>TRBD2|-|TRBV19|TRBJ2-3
CASSQGWAGGTDTQYF
TGTGCCAGTAGCCAAGGATGGGCGGGAGGCACAGATACGCAGTATTTT
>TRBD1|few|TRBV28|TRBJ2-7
CASSRRDRGYEQYF
TGTGCCAGCAGTCGCCGGGACAGGGGCTACGAGCAGTACTTC
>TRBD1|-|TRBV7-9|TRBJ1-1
CASSFQQGDEAFF
TGTGCCAGCAGCTTTCAACAGGGGGACGAAGCTTTCTTT